The clone carrying this T cell receptor beta chain occurred many times. Its antigen is still unknown. This entry comes from a study of T cells in Graves' hyperthyroidism and ophthalmopathy. The CDR3 regions of TCR beta were amplified from RNA transcripts. The HTBI set primed first-round TCR CDR3 RT-PCR. Each CDR3 protein gets one entry after TCRdb re-called the multiplex PCR reads with MiXCR. The sample includes fewer than 700,000 distinct CDR3 sequences, 17% of them seen just once. A Clinical Activity Score of at least 3, a NOSPECS grade of at least 4 and a duration under 3 months were recorded in the ophthalmopathy patients. Clinicians diagnosed patients from clinical symptoms, serum thyroxine and TRAb, thyroid ultrasound and orbital computed tomography. The V gene's germline CDR1 is PRHDT and CDR2 FYEKMQ (reference sequence). Trimming pared 8 bases from V and 2 bases from J, leaving 16 bases between. This CDR3 comprises 14 residues.

Findings of the study overall: Among thyroid clonotypes expanded above 0.001, most also appeared in blood.

The chain joins TRBV13 to TRBJ2-7; possibly TRBD1 or TRBD2 for D (5 bases each). This clonotype was sampled from a woman aged 18-29 years with Graves' ophthalmopathy. The sample taken for sequencing was blood. The CDR3 protein is CASAGRDATYEQYF. CDR3 bases: TGTGCCAGCGCTGGAAGGGACGCCACCTACGAGCAGTACTTC.